This T cell receptor (beta chain) appears in the sequencing data of a study of T cells in Graves' hyperthyroidism and ophthalmopathy. There were TCR beta CDR3 regions amplified from RNA transcripts. HTBI primers drove first-round RT-PCR of the TCR CDR3. TCRdb reanalysed the multiplex PCR reads using MiXCR and keeps one entry per CDR3 protein. The repertoire has some 560,000 distinct CDR3 sequences, 14% of them found once; the top ten carry approximately 14%. The junction had 9 bases not matched to a gene; V was cut back by 4 bases and J by 1 base. This CDR3 region has 16 residues. The clonotype was recovered from a woman in her 40s with Graves' hyperthyroidism. V is TRBV12-3 or TRBV12-4 and J is TRBJ1-1; TRBD1 aligns across 7 bases. Sequenced input: blood. The CDR3 DNA reads as TGTGCCAGCAGTTCTCACCCAGGACAGGAGAACACTGAAGCTTTCTTT. This gives the protein CASSSHPGQENTEAFF.